This T cell receptor (beta chain) was recovered during a study of CD8+CD57+ T cells in acquired aplastic anemia. Selection for sequencing was limited to patients who had shown CD8+CD57+ cell expansion by flow cytometry. Genomic DNA acted as the template from which TCR beta VDJ combination and CDR3 sequence profiling were carried out. Each CDR3 protein gets one entry after TCRdb re-called the reads with MiXCR. Among about 160,000 distinct CDR3 sequences listed, around half were seen once. CDR1 MGHRA and CDR2 YSYEKL come from the germline V gene. V dropped 9 bases and J dropped 7 bases, with 27 bases sitting between them. The CDR3 contains 16 residues.

V usage is TRBV4-1 and J usage is TRBJ1-1; D might be TRBD1 (6 bases). This receptor was obtained from a human donor with aplastic anemia. The sequenced sample consisted of sorted CD4+, CD8+, or CD8+CD57+ T cells (not recorded which) from PBMCs. The DNA for the CDR3 is TGCGCCAGTGGCCAAGATAGGGGGGGGCAAGACGGTGAAGCTTTCTTT. It is translated as CASGQDRGGQDGEAFF.